This T cell receptor (beta chain) stems from a study of control samples from healthy donors and cancer patients. Trimming took 8 bases from V and 3 from J, leaving 14 bases between them. Germline lookup yields CDR1 SGHVS and CDR2 FQNEAQ. This CDR3 has 13 residues. Assay: immunoSEQ multiplex PCR; the TCRdb copy retains only in-frame clones and omits some. The data contain 130,000 or so clones, roughly 84% of them singletons. The clonotype comes from a man aged 50 or older in good health. The specimen sequenced was blood. J is TRBJ2-7 and V is TRBV7-8; D is unclear. CDR3: CASPIPGCYEQYF. For the CDR3, the DNA is TGTGCCAGCCCTATACCGGGTTGCTACGAGCAGTACTTC. Based on the CDR3 plus reference TRBV7-8 and TRBJ2-7, the full variable domain is GAGVSQSPRYKVAKRGQDVALRCDPISGHVSLFWYQQALGQGPEFLTYFQNEAQLDKSGLPSDRFFAERPEGSVSTLKIQRTQQEDSAVYLCASPIPGCYEQYFGPGTRLTVT.